This record looks at one TCR beta chain sequence and its context. Original processing notes: Quantification of nucleated cells was approximated via reference gene primer amplification. Sequenced by immunoSEQ multiplex PCR; TCRdb stores in-frame clones only, minus some. From that table come the V and J calls and clone size; the DNA was used to work out D and trimming. This table holds more than 95,000 clones, approximately 82% found once. The source of the sample is a study of blood T cell repertoires in COVID-19. Study-level information: Material from acute and convalescent COVID-19 was sourced from the United States, Italy and Spain. PBMCs, B-cell-depleted T cells, or T cells provided the cDNA or gDNA that made up the material.

From germline, CDR1 is SGHDT and CDR2 YYEEEE. The V gene lost 1 base and the J gene lost 4 bases, with 11 bases spanning the gap. The length of the CDR3 is 14 residues. This receptor was identified in a man aged 70-80 years with active or convalescent COVID-19. The rearrangement links TRBV5-6 to TRBJ1-1, with D perhaps TRBD1 (6 bases). The material sequenced was peripheral blood. The chain's CDR3 is CASSLRGAFTEAFF. CDR3 coding DNA: TGTGCCAGCAGCTTGCGGGGGGCTTTCACTGAAGCTTTCTTT. Variable domain in full (rest from reference TRBV5-6 and TRBJ1-1): DAGVTQSPTHLIKTRGQQVTLRCSPKSGHDTVSWYQQALGQGPQFIFQYYEEEERQRGNFPDRFSGHQFPNYSSELNVNALLLGDSALYLCASSLRGAFTEAFFGQGTRLTVV.